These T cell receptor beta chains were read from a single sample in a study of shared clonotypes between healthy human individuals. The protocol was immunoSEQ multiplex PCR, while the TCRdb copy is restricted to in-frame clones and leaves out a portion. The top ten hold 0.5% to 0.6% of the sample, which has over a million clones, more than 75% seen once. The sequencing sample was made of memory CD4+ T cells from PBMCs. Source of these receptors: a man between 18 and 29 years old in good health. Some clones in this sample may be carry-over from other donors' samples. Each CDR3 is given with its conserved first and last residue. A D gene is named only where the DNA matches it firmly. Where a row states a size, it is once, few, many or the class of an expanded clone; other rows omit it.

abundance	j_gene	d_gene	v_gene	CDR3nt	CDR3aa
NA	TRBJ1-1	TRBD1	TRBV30	TGTGCCTGGAGGACACAGGGGGCCGGCACTGAAGCTTTCTTT	CAWRTQGAGTEAFF
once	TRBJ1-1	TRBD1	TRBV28	TGTGCCAGCAGTTTGACAGGGGGCACTGAAGCTTTCTTT	CASSLTGGTEAFF
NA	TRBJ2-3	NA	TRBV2	TGTGCCAGCAAGGCGGGTTCAGCTTATAGCACAGATACGCAGTATTTT	CASKAGSAYSTDTQYF
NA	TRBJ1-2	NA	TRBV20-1	TGCAGTGCAACGAACTATGGCTACACCTTC	CSATNYGYTF
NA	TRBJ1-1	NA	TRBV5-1	TGCGCCAGCGGGGCGGAGGGGAACACTGAAGCTTTCTTT	CASGAEGNTEAFF
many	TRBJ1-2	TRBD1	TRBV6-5	TGTGCCAGCAGTGCGACAGGGAGGTATGGCTACACCTTC	CASSATGRYGYTF
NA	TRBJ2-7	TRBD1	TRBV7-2	TGTGCCAGCAGCTTAGCGAGGGGGCCCTCCTACGAGCAGTACTTC	CASSLARGPSYEQYF
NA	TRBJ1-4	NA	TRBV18	TGTGCCAGCTCACCTCGTCAGGGCCCGGGGGAAAAACTGTTTTTT	CASSPRQGPGEKLFF
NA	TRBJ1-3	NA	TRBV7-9	TGTGCCAGCAGCTTAGGTTCTGGAAACACCATATATTTT	CASSLGSGNTIYF
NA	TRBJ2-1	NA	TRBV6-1	TGTGCCAGCAGGGAAGGAGGACAGCCATACAATGAGCAGTTCTTC	CASREGGQPYNEQFF
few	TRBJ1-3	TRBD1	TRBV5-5	TGTGCCAGCAGCCGGGACAGCCTTCAGAACACCATATATTTT	CASSRDSLQNTIYF
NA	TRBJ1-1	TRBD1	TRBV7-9	TGTGCCAGCAGCTTAGAGGGGGCCACTGAAGCTCTCTTT	CASSLEGATEALF
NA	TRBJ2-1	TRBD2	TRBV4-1	TGCGCCAGCAGCCAAGCTCTGCTAGCGGGAGGGGAAGGCTTTTACAATGAGCAGTTCTTC	CASSQALLAGGEGFYNEQFF
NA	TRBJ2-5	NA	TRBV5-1	TGCGCCAGCAACCCTGTTCCGGGGGCAGCGGAGACCCAGTACTTC	CASNPVPGAAETQYF
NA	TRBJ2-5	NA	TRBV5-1	TGCGCCAGCAGCTTGGGGGCCGAGAGGGCCACGTACTTC	CASSLGAERATYF
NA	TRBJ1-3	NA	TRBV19	TGTGCCAGTAGTCGACTGGACACACAAGGAAACACCATATATTTT	CASSRLDTQGNTIYF
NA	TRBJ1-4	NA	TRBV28	TGTGCCAGCAGTTTACCCTCAGGGGCCTGGGAAAAACTGTTTTTT	CASSLPSGAWEKLFF
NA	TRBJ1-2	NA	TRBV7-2	TGTGCCAGCAGCTTAGCCGTCGTTAACTATGGCTACACCTTC	CASSLAVVNYGYTF
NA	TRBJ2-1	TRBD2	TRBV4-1	TGCGCCAGCAGCCAAGGATGGCGACTAGCGGGAGGGTATGAGCAGTTCTTC	CASSQGWRLAGGYEQFF
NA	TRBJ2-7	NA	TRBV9	TGTGCCAGCAGCACGACGGTCCTGGGCGAGCAGTACTTC	CASSTTVLGEQYF
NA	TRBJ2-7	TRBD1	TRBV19	TGTGCCAGTAGCCGGACAGGGCAAAGCTCCTACGAGCAGTACTTC	CASSRTGQSSYEQYF
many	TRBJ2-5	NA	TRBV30	TGTGCCTACACAGGAGAATCGACCCAGTACTTC	CAYTGESTQYF
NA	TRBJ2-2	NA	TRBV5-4	TGTGCCAGCAGCCCAACGGGGAACACCGGGGAGCTGTTTTTT	CASSPTGNTGELFF
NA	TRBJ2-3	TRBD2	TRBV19	TGTGCCAGTAACAGCGGGAGGGCCGGGGAAGATACGCAGTATTTT	CASNSGRAGEDTQYF
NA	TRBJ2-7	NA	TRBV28	TGTGCCAGCAGTCCGCCCGTAAACAAGAGGTACTTC	CASSPPVNKRYF
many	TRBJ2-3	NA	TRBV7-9	TGTGCCAGCAGCTTGCGGGCAGGGATGGAGAGGGCAGATACGCAGTATTTT	CASSLRAGMERADTQYF
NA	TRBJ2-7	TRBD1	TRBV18	TGTGCCAGCTCACCACCGAGTTTGGGGACAGGGAACGAGCAGTACTTC	CASSPPSLGTGNEQYF
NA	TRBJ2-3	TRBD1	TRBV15	TGTGCCACCAGCAGAGATATGTGGGGCACAGGGGGCACAGATACGCAGTATTTT	CATSRDMWGTGGTDTQYF
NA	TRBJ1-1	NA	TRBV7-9	TGTGCCAGCAGCTTACAAGGCCCAAACACTGAAGCTTTCTTT	CASSLQGPNTEAFF
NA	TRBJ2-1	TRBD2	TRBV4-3	TGCGCCAGCAGCCAAGTTTCGGGAGGACTGTTCTTC	CASSQVSGGLFF
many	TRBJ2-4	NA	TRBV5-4	TGTGCCAGCACCGATCCCACGTCAGCCAAAAACATTCAGTACTTC	CASTDPTSAKNIQYF
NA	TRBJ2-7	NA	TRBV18	TGTGCCAGCTCACCCGACAGCTACGAGCAGTACTTC	CASSPDSYEQYF
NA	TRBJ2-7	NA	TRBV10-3	TGTGCCATCAAGAAGCAGTACTTC	CAIKKQYF
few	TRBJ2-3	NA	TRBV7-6	TGTGCCAGCAGCTTCAGGGGCGGGGGATTTAGCACAGATACGCAGTATTTT	CASSFRGGGFSTDTQYF
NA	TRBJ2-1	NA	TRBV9	TGTGCCAGCAGCGTAGATCTTGGGGCCTACAATGAGCAGTTCTTC	CASSVDLGAYNEQFF
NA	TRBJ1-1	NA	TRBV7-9	TGTGCCAGCAGCTTCCATGGGACGGAGAACACTGAAGCTTTCTTT	CASSFHGTENTEAFF
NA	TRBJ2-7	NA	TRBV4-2	TGTGCCAGCAGCCAAGTTGGGTCCGAAGGGGGCTACGAGCAGTACTTC	CASSQVGSEGGYEQYF
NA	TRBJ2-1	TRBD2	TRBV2	TGTGCCAGCTACTCCCGGGAGGGCGGACATGAGCAGTTCTTC	CASYSREGGHEQFF
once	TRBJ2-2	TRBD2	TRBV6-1	TGTGCCAGCAGTGGACAGACTAGCGGGATAACCGGGGAGCTGTTTTTT	CASSGQTSGITGELFF
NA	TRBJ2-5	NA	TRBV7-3	TGTGCCAGCAGCTTAACAGGGGCGGAAGAGACCCAGTACTTC	CASSLTGAEETQYF
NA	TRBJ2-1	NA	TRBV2	TGTGCCAGCAGTGAAAAAGCGGGTGGCAATGAGCAGTTCTTC	CASSEKAGGNEQFF
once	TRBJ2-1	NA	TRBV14	TGTGCCAGCAGCCAGAGATCCTACAATGAGCAGTTCTTC	CASSQRSYNEQFF
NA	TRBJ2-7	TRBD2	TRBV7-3	TGTGCCAGCAGCTTACTAGCGGGAGGGTCCTACGAGCAGTACTTC	CASSLLAGGSYEQYF
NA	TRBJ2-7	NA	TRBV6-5	TGTGCCAGCAGTCCCAGGGGTGGAGGGGAGCAGTACTTC	CASSPRGGGEQYF
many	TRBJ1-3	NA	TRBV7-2	TGTGCCAGCAGCCAATGGACCCCCCTAAGAATTCCCATATATTTT	CASSQWTPLRIPIYF
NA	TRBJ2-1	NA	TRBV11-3	TGTGCCAGCAGCTTAGGACTAGTAGCCTACAATGAGCAGTTCTTC	CASSLGLVAYNEQFF
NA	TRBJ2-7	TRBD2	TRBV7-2	TGTGCCAGCAGCCCAAGACGGACTAGCGGGAGAAGTAAAGACCACGAGCAGTACTTC	CASSPRRTSGRSKDHEQYF
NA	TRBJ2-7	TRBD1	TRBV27	TGTGCCAGCAGTTTAAAGACAGGGGGTGTTCTCTACGAGCAGTACTTC	CASSLKTGGVLYEQYF
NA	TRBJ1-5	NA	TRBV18	TGTGCCAGCTCCCCCGACAGGCTCAATCAGCCCCAGCATTTT	CASSPDRLNQPQHF
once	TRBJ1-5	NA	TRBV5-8	TGTGCCAGCAGCTTGGAAGGGTTAAGCAATCAGCCCCAGCATTTT	CASSLEGLSNQPQHF
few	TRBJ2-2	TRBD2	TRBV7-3	TGTGCCAGCAGCTTACGCCTAGCGGGGAACACCGGGGAGCTGTTTTTT	CASSLRLAGNTGELFF
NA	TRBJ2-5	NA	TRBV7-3	TGTGCCAGCAGCTTATCTCTCGGGGAGACCCAGTACTTC	CASSLSLGETQYF
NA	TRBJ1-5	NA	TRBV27	TGTGCCAGCAGTTTCCAGGGGTACAATCAGCCCCAGCATTTT	CASSFQGYNQPQHF
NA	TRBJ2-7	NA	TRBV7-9	TGTGCCAGCAGCTCAGCGGGTTTACCCTACGAGCAGTACTTC	CASSSAGLPYEQYF